This TCR beta chain was captured by sequencing in a study of T cell responses to AZD1222 COVID-19 vaccine. Points from the study as a whole: It was only a handful of AZD1222 recipients who were seropositive at baseline. Clonal diversity may have been underestimated, and the donors were mostly white British, with more females than males. Two doses of AZD1222 preceded a rise in Spike-specific TCR breadth and depth. Across spike, vaccine-associated CD4 TCRs were found, dominant at 160-218 and 743-854.

As to this clone: What it binds is unknown.

Clones were read by immunoSEQ multiplex PCR, and TCRdb kept only the in-frame ones, dropping some. Of approximately 140,000 clones listed, roughly nine tenths are singletons. Germline CDR1 KGHDR, CDR2 SFDVKD. The ends lost 2 bases at V and 2 bases at J; junction bases unmatched: 5. CDR3 length equals 15 residues. This rearrangement joins TRBV24-1 to TRBJ2-7, with TRBD2 matching over 7 bases. Sequences were derived from peripheral blood, sampled on day 0 of AZD1222 vaccination. The receptor was isolated from an adult in good health. DNA for the CDR3: TGTGCCACCAGTGATTCTAGCGGTCCTCCCTACGAGCAGTACTTC. Its translation: CATSDSSGPPYEQYF.